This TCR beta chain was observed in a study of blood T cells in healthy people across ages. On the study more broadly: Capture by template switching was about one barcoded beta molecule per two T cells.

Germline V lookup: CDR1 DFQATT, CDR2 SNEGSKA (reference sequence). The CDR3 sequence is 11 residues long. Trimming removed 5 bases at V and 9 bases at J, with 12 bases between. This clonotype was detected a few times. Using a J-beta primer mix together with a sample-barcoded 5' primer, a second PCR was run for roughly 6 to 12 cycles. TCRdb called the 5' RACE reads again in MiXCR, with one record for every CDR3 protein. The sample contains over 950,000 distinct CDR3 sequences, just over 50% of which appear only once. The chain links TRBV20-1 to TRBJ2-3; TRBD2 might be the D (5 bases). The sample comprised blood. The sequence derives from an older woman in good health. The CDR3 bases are TGCAGTGCTGGAAACCCGGGGACGCAGTATTTT. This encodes CSAGNPGTQYF.